This T cell receptor (beta chain) came from a study of blood T cell repertoires in COVID-19 (dated by TCRdb to between 2020 and 2021). Turning to the overall study: Collaborator samples came from the United States, Italy and Spain and covered acute and convalescent phases of COVID-19. The prospective study material was composed of cDNA or gDNA derived from T cells, B-cell-depleted T cells, or PBMCs. Sample metadata almost always included a de-identified subject ID, COVID-19 status, age in years and sex. Where available, HLA class I and class II types were taken from metadata supplied by the sample provider and were not determined by assay-based typing. The repertoires were released in a freely available public database intended as a resource for research on the immune response to SARS-CoV-2. Subjects who had been exposed to COVID-19, were actively infected with it, or had recovered from it provided the deeply sampled blood TCRbeta repertoires that made up the dataset. The samples were drawn from two sources: the first 160 participants of the ongoing ImmuneRACE study, and about 1,300 subjects contributed by 6 global collaborators.

Overall results and qualifications from the work: Clinical and demographic metadata were provided uncurated, with the amount varying by source and participant.

Turning to this clone: What this receptor recognizes is not known. No per-base quality is available; no much larger clone lies one base away.

One collaborating source in Seattle enrolled patients during active infection and followed them longitudinally through the course of disease. The collaborating institutions used their own protocols to collect whole blood in K2EDTA tubes. For TCRbeta analysis, collaborators shipped samples as frozen whole blood, isolated PBMCs, or DNA extracted from either of those sample types. Including cysteine and phenylalanine, the CDR3 has 13 amino acids. Only CDR3 DNA is held: 39 bases, read in frame from base 1. The germline V gene sets CDR1 to KGHDR and CDR2 to SFDVKD. V is clipped by 3 bases and J by 4 bases, and the sequence between their germline boundaries is 6 bases long. TCRbeta CDR3 regions were amplified from genomic DNA using the immunoSEQ Assay, a bias-controlled multiplex PCR. Per the source publication's procedure: Within the assay, amplification of reference gene primers was used to estimate how many nucleated cells each sample contained. Sequence reads were collapsed and filtered to measure the absolute abundance of every unique TCRbeta CDR3 rearrangement. For each sample, productive Simpson clonality was calculated by taking the square root of Simpson's diversity index across productive rearrangements. Held by TCRdb, this immuneACCESS table contains in-frame sequences only and omits some clones. Under half of the omission traces to an unresolved V gene where checked; the cause of the rest is unknown. The V and J calls and the clone size are those of that table, but D and trimming were determined from the DNA. The table for this sample lists more than 200,000 clones; 80% to 85% of them were counted only once. The top ten hold 7.5% to 9.5% of the sample.

This TCR came from a woman older than 75 with COVID-19, enrolled during active disease. The sequence is built from TRBV24-1 and TRBJ2-1; no D segment can be confidently identified. The sequenced sample was peripheral blood. The nucleotides are TGTGCCACCAGTGATGCGAATTACAATGAGCAGTTCTTC. Its protein reads: CATSDANYNEQFF.